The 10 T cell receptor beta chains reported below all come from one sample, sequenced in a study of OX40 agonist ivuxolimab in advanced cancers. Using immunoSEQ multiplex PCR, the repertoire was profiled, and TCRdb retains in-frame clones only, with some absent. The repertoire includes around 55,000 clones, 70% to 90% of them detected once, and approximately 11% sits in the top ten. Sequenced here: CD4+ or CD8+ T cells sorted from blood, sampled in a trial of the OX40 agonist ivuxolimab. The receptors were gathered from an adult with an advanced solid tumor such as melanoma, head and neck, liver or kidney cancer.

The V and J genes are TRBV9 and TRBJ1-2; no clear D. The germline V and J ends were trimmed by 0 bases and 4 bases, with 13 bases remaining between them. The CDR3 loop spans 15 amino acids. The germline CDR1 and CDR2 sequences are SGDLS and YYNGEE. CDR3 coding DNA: TGTGCCAGCAGCGTAGCCCGGACGGAAACCTATGGCTACACCTTC. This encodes CASSVARTETYGYTF. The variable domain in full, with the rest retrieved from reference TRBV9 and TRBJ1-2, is DSGVTQTPKHLITATGQRVTLRCSPRSGDLSVYWYQQSLDQGLQFLIQYYNGEERAKGNILERFSAQQFPDLHSELNLSSLELGDSALYFCASSVARTETYGYTFGSGTRLTVV.

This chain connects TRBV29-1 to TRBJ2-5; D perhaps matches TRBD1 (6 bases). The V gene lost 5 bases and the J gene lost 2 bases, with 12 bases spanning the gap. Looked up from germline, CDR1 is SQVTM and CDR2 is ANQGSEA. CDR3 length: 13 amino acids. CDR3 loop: CSVLGTKQETQYF. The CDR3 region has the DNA TGCAGCGTTCTTGGGACAAAACAAGAGACCCAGTACTTC. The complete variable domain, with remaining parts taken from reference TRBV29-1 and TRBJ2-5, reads SAVISQKPSRDICQRGTSLTIQCQVDSQVTMMFWYRQQPGQSLTLIATANQGSEATYESGFVIDKFPISRPNLTFSTLTVSNMSPEDSSIYLCSVLGTKQETQYFGPGTRLLVL.

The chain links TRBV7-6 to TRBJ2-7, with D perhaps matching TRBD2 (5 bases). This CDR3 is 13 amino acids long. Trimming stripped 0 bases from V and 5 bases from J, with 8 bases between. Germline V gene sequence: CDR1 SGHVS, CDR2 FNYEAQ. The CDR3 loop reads CASSLAAGDEQYF. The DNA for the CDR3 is TGTGCCAGCAGCTTAGCGGCCGGGGACGAGCAGTACTTC.

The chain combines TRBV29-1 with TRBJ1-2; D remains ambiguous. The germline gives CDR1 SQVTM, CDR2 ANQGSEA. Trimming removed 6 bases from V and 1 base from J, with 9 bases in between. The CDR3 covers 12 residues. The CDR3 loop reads CSVVHLNYGYTF. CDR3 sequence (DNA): TGCAGCGTCGTACACCTTAACTATGGCTACACCTTC. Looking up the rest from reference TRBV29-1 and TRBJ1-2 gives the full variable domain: SAVISQKPSRDICQRGTSLTIQCQVDSQVTMMFWYRQQPGQSLTLIATANQGSEATYESGFVIDKFPISRPNLTFSTLTVSNMSPEDSSIYLCSVVHLNYGYTFGSGTRLTVV.

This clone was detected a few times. The DNA for the CDR3 is TGTGCCAGCACCTCTAGTTGGACCCAGTACTTC. Encoded protein: CASTSSWTQYF. The genes are TRBV11-2 and TRBJ2-5; D not resolved. V shed 7 bases and J shed 7 bases, with 10 bases lying between them. The CDR3 covers 11 residues. Germline assignment: CDR1 SGHAT and CDR2 FQNNGV.

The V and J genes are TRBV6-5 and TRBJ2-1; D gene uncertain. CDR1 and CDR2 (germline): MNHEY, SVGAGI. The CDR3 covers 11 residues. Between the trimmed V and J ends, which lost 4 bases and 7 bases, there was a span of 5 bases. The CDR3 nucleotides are TGTGCCAGCAGTTCCTCAAATGAGCAGTTCTTC. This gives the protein CASSSSNEQFF.

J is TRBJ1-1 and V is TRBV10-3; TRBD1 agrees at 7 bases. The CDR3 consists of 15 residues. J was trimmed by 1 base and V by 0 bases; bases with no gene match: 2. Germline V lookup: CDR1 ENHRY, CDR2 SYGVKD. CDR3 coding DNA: TGTGCCATCAGTGAGTCTCGACAGGGGAACACTGAAGCTTTCTTT. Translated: CAISESRQGNTEAFF.

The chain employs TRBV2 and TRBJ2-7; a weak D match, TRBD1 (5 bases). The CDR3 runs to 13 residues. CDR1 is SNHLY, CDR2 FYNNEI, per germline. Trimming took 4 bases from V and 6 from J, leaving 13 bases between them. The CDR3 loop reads CASSGSPGLEQYF. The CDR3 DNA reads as TGTGCCAGCAGTGGCAGCCCAGGGCTCGAGCAGTACTTC.

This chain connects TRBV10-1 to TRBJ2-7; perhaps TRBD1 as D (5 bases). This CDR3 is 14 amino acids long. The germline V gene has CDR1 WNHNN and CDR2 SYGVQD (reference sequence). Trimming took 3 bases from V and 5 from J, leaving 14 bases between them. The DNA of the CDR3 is TGCGCCAGCAGTGACACGGTTCGCAGGGACGAGCAGTACTTC. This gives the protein CASSDTVRRDEQYF.

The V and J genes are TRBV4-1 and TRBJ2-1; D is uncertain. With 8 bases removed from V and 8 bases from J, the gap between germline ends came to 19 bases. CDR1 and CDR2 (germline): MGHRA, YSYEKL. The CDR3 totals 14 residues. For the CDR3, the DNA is TGCGCCAGCGGCGTGGGGATAAGTTGGGATGAGCAGTTCTTC. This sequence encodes CASGVGISWDEQFF.